The next 2 T cell receptor beta chains were all read from a single sample in a study of blood T cell repertoires in COVID-19. Assay: immunoSEQ multiplex PCR; the TCRdb copy retains only in-frame clones and omits some. The profile shows about 60,000 clones, approximately 84% of them singletons. Sequences were obtained from peripheral blood. Receptors originate from a man in his fifties or sixties with acute or convalescent COVID-19.

The V and J genes are TRBV5-4 and TRBJ1-2; TRBD1 is a possible D gene (6 bases). The CDR3 consists of 13 residues. Between the trimmed V and J ends, which lost 2 bases and 8 bases, there was a span of 13 bases. The germline V gene encodes CDR1 SGHNT and CDR2 YYREEE (reference sequence). The CDR3 spells CASSFGDTGGYTF. In DNA, the CDR3 is TGTGCCAGCAGCTTTGGGGACACTGGAGGCTACACCTTC.

V usage is TRBV19 and J usage is TRBJ2-3; the D is unclear. The germline V gene has CDR1 LNHDA and CDR2 SQIVND (reference sequence). Trimming left V 5 bases short and J 5 bases short, with 5 bases between. This CDR3 comprises 11 residues. The CDR3 region has the DNA TGTGCCAGTAGTTTCAGAGATACGCAGTATTTT. It is translated as CASSFRDTQYF.